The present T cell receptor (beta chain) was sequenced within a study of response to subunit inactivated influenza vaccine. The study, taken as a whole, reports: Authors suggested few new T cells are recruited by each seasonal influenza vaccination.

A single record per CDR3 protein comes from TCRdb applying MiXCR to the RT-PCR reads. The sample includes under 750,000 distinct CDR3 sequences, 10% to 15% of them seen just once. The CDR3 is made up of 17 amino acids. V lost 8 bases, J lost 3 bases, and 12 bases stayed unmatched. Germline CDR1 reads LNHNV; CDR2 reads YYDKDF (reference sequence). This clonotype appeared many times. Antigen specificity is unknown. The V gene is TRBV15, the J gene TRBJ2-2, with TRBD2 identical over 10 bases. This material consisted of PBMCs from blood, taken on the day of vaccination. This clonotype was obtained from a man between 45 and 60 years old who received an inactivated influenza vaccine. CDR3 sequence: CATSLDRLAGYTGELFF. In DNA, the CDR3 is TGTGCCACCTCCTTAGATCGACTAGCGGGCTACACCGGGGAGCTGTTTTTT.